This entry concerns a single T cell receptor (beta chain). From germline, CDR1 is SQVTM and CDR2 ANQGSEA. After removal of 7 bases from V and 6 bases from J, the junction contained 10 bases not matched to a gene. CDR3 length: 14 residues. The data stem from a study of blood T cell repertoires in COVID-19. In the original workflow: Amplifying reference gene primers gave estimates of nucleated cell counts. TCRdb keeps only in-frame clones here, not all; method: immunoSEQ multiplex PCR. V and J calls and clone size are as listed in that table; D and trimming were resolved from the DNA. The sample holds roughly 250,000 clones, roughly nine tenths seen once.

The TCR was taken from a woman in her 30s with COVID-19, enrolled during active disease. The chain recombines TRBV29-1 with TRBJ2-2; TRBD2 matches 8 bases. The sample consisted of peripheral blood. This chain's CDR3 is CSATGGRGSGELFF. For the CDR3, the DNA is TGCAGCGCCACGGGGGGGCGAGGTTCCGGGGAGCTGTTTTTT.